This T cell receptor beta chain originates from a study of response to subunit inactivated influenza vaccine. Overall study results and limits: The authors proposed limited new T cell recruitment per seasonal influenza vaccination.

This clonotype has at least ten counts. Its antigen is as yet unknown. TCRdb called the RT-PCR reads again in MiXCR, with one record for every CDR3 protein. This table has approximately 480,000 distinct CDR3 sequences, approximately 10% appearing once. The TCR comes from a man in his fifties who received an inactivated influenza vaccine. This specimen was PBMCs from blood, taken roughly 45 days after vaccination.

The CDR3 spells CASSLPGGETDTQYF. The DNA of the CDR3 is TGCGCCAGCAGCTTGCCCGGGGGCGAGACAGATACGCAGTATTTT. The chain couples TRBV5-1 to TRBJ2-3; D may match TRBD1 or TRBD2 (6 bases each). The length of the CDR3 is 15 residues. Germline V gene data show CDR1 as SGHRS and CDR2 as YFSETQ. Trimming removed 1 base from V and 3 bases from J, with 12 bases in between.